This T cell receptor beta chain originates from a study of shared clonotypes between healthy human individuals. Study background: Donors had three CD4 naive, three CD4 memory, two CD8 naive and one CD8 memory plate apiece.

The authors ran the assay at deep level. The table came from immunoSEQ multiplex PCR; TCRdb's copy has only in-frame clones and leaves some out. The data contain approximately 320,000 clones, 87% of them seen just once; the ten biggest clones take up roughly 17%. Donors were healthy HIV-negative adults without recently reported acute infections or vaccinations. Each donor was a Caucasian adult residing in Nashville, Tennessee. The V end lost 3 bases, the J end lost 6 bases, and 8 bases lay between the germline ends. The germline gives CDR1 LNHDA, CDR2 SQIVND (reference sequence). This CDR3 is 13 amino acids long.

The sample comprised memory CD8+ T cells sorted from blood. Documented subset: CD45RO+ cells pooled with CCR7-negative TemRA cells. The receptor was isolated from a young man in good health. V and J are TRBV19 and TRBJ2-2; D is unresolved. DNA for the CDR3: TGTGCCAGTAGTATCGGTTCTCCCGGGGAGCTGTTTTTT. Its translation is CASSIGSPGELFF.